Listed below are T cell receptor beta chains from one sample, sequenced in a study of blood T cell repertoires in COVID-19. Profiled with immunoSEQ multiplex PCR; TCRdb holds only in-frame clones, not every one. Seen here are more than 200,000 clones, around nine tenths observed once, and the top ten hold 4.1%. Sequenced material: PBMCs or T cells enriched from blood (not recorded which). Receptor source: a woman in her 30s who had recovered from COVID-19. Both conserved end residues are part of each CDR3. The D gene is left open where the match is weak. For some rows the clone size is stated as once, few or many, or as a class when expanded; others skip it.

V gene	J gene	D gene	clone size	CDR3 DNA	CDR3 protein
TRBV4-3	TRBJ2-2	NA	NA	TGCGCCAGCAGCAACGAGAGCCCGGGAACCGCGAACACCGGGGAGCTGTTTTTT	CASSNESPGTANTGELFF
TRBV7-2	TRBJ1-4	TRBD1	NA	TGTGCCAGCAGACCAGGGGGCGCGGACGAAAAACTGTTTTTT	CASRPGGADEKLFF
TRBV4-3	TRBJ2-2	NA	NA	TGCGCCAGCAGCCAAGATTCAGGCTGGGGGGTGCCTAACACCGGGGAGCTGTTTTTT	CASSQDSGWGVPNTGELFF
TRBV7-9	TRBJ2-3	TRBD2	once	TGTGCCAGCAGCATTGGGACTAGGAGAGATACGCAGTATTTT	CASSIGTRRDTQYF
TRBV27	TRBJ2-1	NA	NA	TGTGCCAGCAGACCAATACAGCGGAATGAGCAGTTCTTC	CASRPIQRNEQFF
TRBV3-1/TRBV3-2	TRBJ1-1	NA	once	TGTGCCAGCAGCCAGGGCCCGAACACTGAAGCTTTCTTT	CASSQGPNTEAFF
TRBV12-5	TRBJ2-1	NA	NA	TGTGCTAGTGGTTTCGGACAGCACAATGAGCAGTTCTTC	CASGFGQHNEQFF
TRBV4-3	TRBJ2-2	TRBD2	NA	TGCGCCAGCAGCCAAGGACTAGCGGGGCAAGCTACCGGGGAGCTGTTTTTT	CASSQGLAGQATGELFF
TRBV6-6	TRBJ1-1	NA	once	TGTGCCAGCACTAGCGCGGCGGCGAATGCTTTCTTT	CASTSAAANAFF
TRBV25-1	TRBJ2-3	NA	NA	TGTGCCAGCAGTGACCCTAGAGGGTTAGATACGCAGTATTTT	CASSDPRGLDTQYF
TRBV9	TRBJ2-5	TRBD2	NA	TGTGCCAGCAGCGTAGAAGGTAGCGGGAGCATAGAGACCCAGTACTTC	CASSVEGSGSIETQYF
TRBV4-2	TRBJ1-5	NA	NA	TGTGCCAGCAGCCAAGATCAGGGGACGCCTGTTCAGCCCCAGCATTTT	CASSQDQGTPVQPQHF
TRBV5-6	TRBJ2-5	TRBD1	NA	TGTGCCAGCAGCGCCCGGACAGGGGGAGAGACCCAGTACTTC	CASSARTGGETQYF
TRBV4-3	TRBJ2-1	TRBD1	NA	TGCGCCAGCAGCCCTTATACAGGGGACCATGAGCAGTTCTTC	CASSPYTGDHEQFF
TRBV27	TRBJ2-3	TRBD2	NA	TGTGCCAGCAGTCCACTAGCGCGGGAGTGGTCGAGTGCAGATACGCAGTATTTT	CASSPLAREWSSADTQYF
TRBV7-9	TRBJ2-1	TRBD2	NA	TGTGCCAGCAGCTTAATGGGACTAGCGGACCACCACAATGAGCAGTTCTTC	CASSLMGLADHHNEQFF
TRBV28	TRBJ1-1	TRBD1	NA	TGTGCCAGCAGTAGCGGGACAGGGTTCACTGAAGCTTTCTTT	CASSSGTGFTEAFF
TRBV7-9	TRBJ2-3	TRBD2	NA	TGTGCCAGCAGCTTGGGGACTAGCGGGAGCACAGATACGCAGTATTTT	CASSLGTSGSTDTQYF
TRBV18	TRBJ1-4	NA	NA	TGTGCCAGCTCATCCTCGGACGCCCCCGGCGGGTCTAATGAAAAACTGTTTTTT	CASSSSDAPGGSNEKLFF
TRBV2	TRBJ2-7	NA	NA	TGTGCCAGCAGGTTTCGTCAGGGGTTGTACGAGCAGTACTTC	CASRFRQGLYEQYF
TRBV10-3	TRBJ2-1	NA	NA	TGTGCCATCAGTGAAGGCAGGTGGATTGAGCAGTTCTTC	CAISEGRWIEQFF
TRBV3-1/TRBV3-2	TRBJ1-5	TRBD1	NA	TGTGCCAGCAGCCAAGAAGGAGGACAGGAGACTTACCATAGCAATCAGCCCCAGCATTTT	CASSQEGGQETYHSNQPQHF
TRBV24-1	TRBJ1-6	TRBD1	NA	TGTGCCACCAGGCAGCCGGGACAGGGGGCAGGTGGCTATAATTCACCCCTCCACTTT	CATRQPGQGAGGYNSPLHF
TRBV28	TRBJ1-5	NA	NA	TGTGCCAGCAGCCCAGCGGGACATACCACTTATAGCAATCAGCCCCAGCATTTT	CASSPAGHTTYSNQPQHF
TRBV5-6	TRBJ2-1	NA	NA	TGTGCCAGCAGCTCACAGGGTCGTATGCGGAATGAGCAGTTCTTC	CASSSQGRMRNEQFF
TRBV3-1/TRBV3-2	TRBJ1-6	NA	once	TGTGCCAGCAGCCAAGAGGCGGTAGAGGCCCTCCACTTT	CASSQEAVEALHF
TRBV5-1	TRBJ2-3	TRBD2	NA	TGCGCCAGCAGCTTGTATGGACGGGGGAGCGGGATCACAGATACGCAGTATTTT	CASSLYGRGSGITDTQYF
TRBV13	TRBJ1-1	TRBD1	NA	TGTGCCAGCAGCTTCGGGACAGTCAATGAAGCTTTCTTT	CASSFGTVNEAFF
TRBV4-2	TRBJ2-7	NA	NA	TGTGCCAGCAGCCAAGTCGGCGGCAATCCTCACTACGAGCAGTACTTC	CASSQVGGNPHYEQYF
TRBV30	TRBJ1-3	NA	NA	TGTGCCTGGACACTCGGAAACACCATATATTTT	CAWTLGNTIYF
TRBV4-1	TRBJ1-2	TRBD1	NA	TGCGCCAGCAGCCAAGCACAGGGGTTCTATGGCTACACCTTC	CASSQAQGFYGYTF
TRBV7-9	TRBJ1-4	NA	NA	TGTGCCAGCAGCTACAGAGATGAAAAACTGTTTTTT	CASSYRDEKLFF
TRBV5-1	TRBJ2-3	NA	NA	TGCGCCAGCAGCTCAACTTACACAGATACGCAGTATTTT	CASSSTYTDTQYF
TRBV4-3	TRBJ1-4	NA	NA	TGCGCCAGCAGCCAAGCGGAAGGGGTGGGTGAAAAACTGTTTTTT	CASSQAEGVGEKLFF
TRBV15	TRBJ2-7	TRBD1	NA	TGTGCCACCAGCAGAGATGATAGACGACAGGGCCACGAGCAGTACTTC	CATSRDDRRQGHEQYF
TRBV3-1/TRBV3-2	TRBJ1-3	NA	NA	TGTGCCAGCAGCCAAGAGTATCTCAGGGGCTCGGATTCTGGAAACACCATATATTTT	CASSQEYLRGSDSGNTIYF
TRBV6-1	TRBJ1-4	NA	NA	TGTGCCGCATTAGGAGGCCCAAATGAAAAACTGTTTTTT	CAALGGPNEKLFF
TRBV5-4	TRBJ1-6	NA	NA	TGTGCCAGCAGCTTGGGGAGGGAGAATTCACCCCTCCACTTT	CASSLGRENSPLHF
TRBV2	TRBJ2-7	TRBD1	NA	TGTGCCAGCAAACGGGACAGGGCACACGAGCAGTACTTC	CASKRDRAHEQYF
TRBV5-1	TRBJ2-4	TRBD2	NA	TGCGCCAGCAGCTTGGGACTAGCGGGAGGGGACATTCAGTACTTC	CASSLGLAGGDIQYF
TRBV29-1	TRBJ1-2	TRBD1	NA	TGCAGCGTGGGACAGGGGGTGGGTGGCTACACCTTC	CSVGQGVGGYTF
TRBV5-4	TRBJ1-1	NA	NA	TGTGCCAGCAGCTTCGACACCGTGAACACTGAAGCTTTCTTT	CASSFDTVNTEAFF
TRBV27	TRBJ1-5	NA	few	TGTGCCAGCAGTTTACGTAGCAATCAGCCCCAGCATTTT	CASSLRSNQPQHF
TRBV7-9	TRBJ1-4	TRBD1	NA	TGTGCCAGCAGCTACCGGGACAGCGGAGAAAAACTGTTTTTT	CASSYRDSGEKLFF
TRBV11-2	TRBJ1-2	TRBD1	few	TGTGCCAGCAGCTTAAAACCGGGACAGGGACCAGGTGGCTACACCTTC	CASSLKPGQGPGGYTF
TRBV7-6	TRBJ2-1	TRBD2	NA	TGTGCCAGCAGCTTAGCGTCCGGGGGACTAGCGGGAGGCCAGTTCTTC	CASSLASGGLAGGQFF
TRBV19	TRBJ1-1	TRBD1	NA	TGTGCCAGTAGTCAGGACAGGGTTAACACTGAAGCTTTCTTT	CASSQDRVNTEAFF
TRBV7-8	TRBJ1-5	NA	NA	TGTGCCAGCAGCCCAAACCTCAGGGTTCTCGGGCAGCCCCAGCATTTT	CASSPNLRVLGQPQHF
TRBV11-2	TRBJ2-1	TRBD2	NA	TGTGCCAGCAGCCCAACTAGCGGGAGAGCGAATGAGCAGTTCTTC	CASSPTSGRANEQFF
TRBV7-2	TRBJ2-1	TRBD2	NA	TGTGCCAGCAGCACCCCCGGGAGGGGCTTCAATGAGCAGTTCTTC	CASSTPGRGFNEQFF
TRBV27	TRBJ1-5	TRBD1	NA	TGTGCCAGCAGTCCCGGGACAGGGGGCTTGCAGCCCCAGCATTTT	CASSPGTGGLQPQHF
TRBV6-5	TRBJ2-7	NA	NA	TGTGCCAGCAGGCCTACAGGGTACTCCTACGAGCAGTACTTC	CASRPTGYSYEQYF